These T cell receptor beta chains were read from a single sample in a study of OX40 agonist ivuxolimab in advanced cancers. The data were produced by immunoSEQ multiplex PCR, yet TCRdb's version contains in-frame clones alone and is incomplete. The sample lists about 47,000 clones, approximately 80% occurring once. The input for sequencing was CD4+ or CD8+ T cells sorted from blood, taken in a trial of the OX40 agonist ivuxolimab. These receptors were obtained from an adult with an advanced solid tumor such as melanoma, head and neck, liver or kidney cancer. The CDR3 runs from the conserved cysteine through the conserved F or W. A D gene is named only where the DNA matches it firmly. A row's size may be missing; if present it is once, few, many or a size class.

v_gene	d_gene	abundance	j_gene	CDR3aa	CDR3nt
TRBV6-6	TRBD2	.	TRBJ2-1	CASSYATLAGLNEQFF	TGTGCCAGCAGTTACGCCACCCTAGCGGGACTGAATGAGCAGTTCTTC
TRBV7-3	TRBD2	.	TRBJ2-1	CASSLTERGDSYNEQFF	TGTGCCAGCAGCTTAACGGAGCGGGGGGACTCCTACAATGAGCAGTTCTTC
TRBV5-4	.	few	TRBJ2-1	CASSLGPGEERIEQFF	TGTGCCAGCAGCTTGGGCCCCGGGGAGGAAAGGATTGAGCAGTTCTTC
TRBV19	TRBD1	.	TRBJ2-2	CASSPGTGSTGELFF	TGTGCCAGTAGTCCGGGGACAGGGAGCACCGGGGAGCTGTTTTTT
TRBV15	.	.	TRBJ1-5	CATSRGSGDNQPQHF	TGTGCCACCAGCAGAGGGTCAGGAGATAATCAGCCCCAGCATTTT
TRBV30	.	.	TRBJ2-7	CAWRAYRDEQYF	TGTGCCTGGAGGGCCTACAGGGACGAGCAGTACTTC
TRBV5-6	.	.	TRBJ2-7	CASSPGLGDSYEQYF	TGTGCCAGCAGCCCAGGGTTGGGCGACTCCTACGAGCAGTACTTC
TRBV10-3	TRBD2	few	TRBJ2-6	CAISEPSGGSLRGANVLTF	TGTGCCATCAGTGAACCCAGCGGGGGGTCCCTTAGGGGGGCCAACGTCCTGACTTTC
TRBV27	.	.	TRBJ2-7	CASSSFGGPYEQYF	TGTGCCAGCAGTTCCTTTGGCGGACCCTACGAGCAGTACTTC
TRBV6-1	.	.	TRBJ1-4	CASSELSGFNEKLFF	TGTGCCAGCAGTGAATTATCAGGTTTTAATGAAAAACTGTTTTTT
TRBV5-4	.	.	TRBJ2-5	CASSVEGYGETQYF	TGTGCCAGCAGCGTGGAGGGGTACGGGGAGACCCAGTACTTC
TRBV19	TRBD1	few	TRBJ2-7	CASSTQGFGEQYF	TGTGCCAGTAGTACACAGGGGTTTGGCGAGCAGTACTTC
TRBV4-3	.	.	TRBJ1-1	CASSQDLMTEAFF	TGCGCCAGCAGCCAAGATCTGATGACTGAAGCTTTCTTT
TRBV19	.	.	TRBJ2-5	CASSGAGTQETQYF	TGTGCCAGTAGTGGAGCCGGGACACAAGAGACCCAGTACTTC
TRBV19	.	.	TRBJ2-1	CASSIELAPNEQFF	TGTGCCAGTAGTATAGAGCTAGCGCCGAATGAGCAGTTCTTC
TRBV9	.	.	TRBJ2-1	CASSVEGTDLYNEQFF	TGTGCCAGCAGCGTAGAGGGTACCGATTTATACAATGAGCAGTTCTTC
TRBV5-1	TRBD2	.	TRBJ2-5	CASSSLGTSGGQETQYF	TGCGCCAGCAGCTCCCTGGGGACTAGCGGGGGGCAAGAGACCCAGTACTTC
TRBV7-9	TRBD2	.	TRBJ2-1	CASSSLIAGSSYNEQFF	TGTGCCAGCAGCTCCTTAATAGCGGGGAGCTCCTACAATGAGCAGTTCTTC
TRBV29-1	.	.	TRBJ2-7	CSLRRRELNSWLYEQYF	TGCAGCCTCCGTCGGAGGGAGTTGAATTCTTGGTTGTACGAGCAGTACTTC
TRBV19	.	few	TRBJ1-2	CATLGTHGYTF	TGTGCCACCCTAGGGACCCATGGCTACACCTTC
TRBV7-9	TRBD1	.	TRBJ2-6	CASSSGADRVFLGANVLTF	TGTGCCAGCAGCTCAGGAGCGGACAGGGTATTCTTAGGGGCCAACGTCCTGACTTTC
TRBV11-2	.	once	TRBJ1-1	CASSLPGQNTEAFF	TGTGCCAGCAGCTTACCGGGACAGAACACTGAAGCTTTCTTT
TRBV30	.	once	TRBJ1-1	CAWSLGPKNTEAFF	TGTGCCTGGAGCCTGGGACCGAAGAACACTGAAGCTTTCTTT
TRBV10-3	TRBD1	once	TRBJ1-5	CAISDSPRTGPGNQPQHF	TGTGCCATCAGTGACTCTCCACGGACAGGGCCTGGCAATCAGCCCCAGCATTTT
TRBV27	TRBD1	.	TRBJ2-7	CASSPGTGGSYEQYF	TGTGCCAGCAGCCCCGGGACAGGGGGTTCCTACGAGCAGTACTTC
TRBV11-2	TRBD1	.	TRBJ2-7	CASSDGTDTYEQYF	TGTGCCAGCAGCGATGGGACAGATACCTACGAGCAGTACTTC
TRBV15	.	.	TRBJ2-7	CATSRDLAGVDEQYF	TGTGCCACCAGCAGAGATTTGGCAGGGGTAGACGAGCAGTACTTC
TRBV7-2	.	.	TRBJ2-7	CASMGIGEDEQYF	TGTGCCAGCATGGGAATAGGGGAGGACGAGCAGTACTTC
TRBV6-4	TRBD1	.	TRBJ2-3	CASSRTGVTDTQYF	TGTGCCAGCAGTCGGACAGGGGTAACAGATACGCAGTATTTT
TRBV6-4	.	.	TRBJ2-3	CASSDSQGTDTQYF	TGTGCCAGCAGTGACTCGCAGGGCACAGATACGCAGTATTTT
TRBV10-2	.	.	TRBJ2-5	CASSENGQETQYF	TGCGCCAGCAGTGAGAACGGCCAAGAGACCCAGTACTTC
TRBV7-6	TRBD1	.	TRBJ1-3	CASSLEPGQVSGNTIYF	TGTGCCAGCAGCTTAGAGCCGGGACAGGTCTCTGGAAACACCATATATTTT
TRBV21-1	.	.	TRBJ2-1	CASSKEGGTYNEQFF	TGTGCCAGCAGCAAAGAGGGGGGGACCTACAATGAGCAGTTCTTC
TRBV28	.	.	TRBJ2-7	CASSTRHHSSYEQYF	TGTGCCAGCAGTACCCGACACCATAGCTCCTACGAGCAGTACTTC
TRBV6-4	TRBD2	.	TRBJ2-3	CASSLAGEGTDTQYF	TGTGCCAGCAGCCTAGCGGGAGAAGGGACAGATACGCAGTATTTT
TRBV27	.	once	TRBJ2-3	CASSLGRASTDTQYF	TGTGCCAGCAGTTTAGGGCGGGCTAGCACAGATACGCAGTATTTT
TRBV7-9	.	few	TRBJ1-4	CASSLLQTNEKLFF	TGTGCCAGCAGCCTACTGCAGACTAATGAAAAACTGTTTTTT
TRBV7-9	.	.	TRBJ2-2	CASSSLGRENTGELFF	TGTGCCAGCAGCTCCTTGGGCAGGGAGAACACCGGGGAGCTGTTTTTT
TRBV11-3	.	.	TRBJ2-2	CASSTYSGELFF	TGTGCCAGCAGCACCTACTCCGGGGAGCTGTTTTTT
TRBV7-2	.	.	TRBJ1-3	CASSLASSSSGNTIYF	TGTGCCAGCAGCTTAGCCAGCTCCTCCTCTGGAAACACCATATATTTT
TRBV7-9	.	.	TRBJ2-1	CASSLGGADEQFF	TGTGCCAGCAGCTTAGGGGGGGCCGATGAGCAGTTCTTC
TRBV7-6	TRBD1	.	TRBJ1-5	CASSPEQGAFNQPQHF	TGTGCCAGCAGCCCCGAACAGGGGGCGTTCAATCAGCCCCAGCATTTT
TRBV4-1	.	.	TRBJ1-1	CASSQAAGLDTEAFF	TGCGCCAGCAGCCAAGCGGCGGGGCTGGACACTGAAGCTTTCTTT
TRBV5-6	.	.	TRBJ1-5	CASSRWGDGNQPQHF	TGTGCCAGCAGCCGTTGGGGAGATGGCAATCAGCCCCAGCATTTT
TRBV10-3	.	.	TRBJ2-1	CAINDKQQGGNEQFF	TGTGCCATCAATGACAAACAACAGGGCGGCAATGAGCAGTTCTTC
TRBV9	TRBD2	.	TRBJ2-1	CASSGKRGAYNEQFF	TGTGCCAGCAGCGGGAAGCGGGGTGCCTACAATGAGCAGTTCTTC
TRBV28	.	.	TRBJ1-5	CASSLERAGGQPQHF	TGTGCCAGCAGTTTGGAAAGGGCCGGCGGTCAGCCCCAGCATTTT
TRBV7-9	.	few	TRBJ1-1	CASSDTGLGHTEAFF	TGTGCCAGCAGCGATACAGGGTTGGGACACACTGAAGCTTTCTTT
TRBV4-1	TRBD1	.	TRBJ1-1	CASSQEGANTEAFF	TGCGCCAGCAGCCAGGAGGGGGCTAACACTGAAGCTTTCTTT
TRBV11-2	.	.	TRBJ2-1	CASSNLGNEQFF	TGTGCCAGCAGTAATCTTGGGAATGAGCAGTTCTTC
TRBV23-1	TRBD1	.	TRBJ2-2	CASSHPVFGTGENTGELFF	TGCGCCAGCAGTCACCCGGTGTTTGGGACAGGGGAGAACACCGGGGAGCTGTTTTTT
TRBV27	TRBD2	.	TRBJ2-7	CASRMGGGVHEQYF	TGTGCCAGCAGAATGGGGGGAGGGGTCCACGAGCAGTACTTC
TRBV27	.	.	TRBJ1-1	CASSLQSMNTEAFF	TGTGCCAGCAGCCTCCAATCGATGAACACTGAAGCTTTCTTT
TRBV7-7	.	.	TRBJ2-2	CASGPVTGELFF	TGTGCCAGCGGACCCGTCACCGGGGAGCTGTTTTTT
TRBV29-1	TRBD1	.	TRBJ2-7	CSVEDGTGMSYEQYF	TGCAGCGTTGAGGACGGGACAGGGATGTCCTACGAGCAGTACTTC
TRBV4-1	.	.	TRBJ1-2	CASSQDGTSYGYTF	TGCGCCAGCAGCCAAGATGGCACCAGCTATGGCTACACCTTC